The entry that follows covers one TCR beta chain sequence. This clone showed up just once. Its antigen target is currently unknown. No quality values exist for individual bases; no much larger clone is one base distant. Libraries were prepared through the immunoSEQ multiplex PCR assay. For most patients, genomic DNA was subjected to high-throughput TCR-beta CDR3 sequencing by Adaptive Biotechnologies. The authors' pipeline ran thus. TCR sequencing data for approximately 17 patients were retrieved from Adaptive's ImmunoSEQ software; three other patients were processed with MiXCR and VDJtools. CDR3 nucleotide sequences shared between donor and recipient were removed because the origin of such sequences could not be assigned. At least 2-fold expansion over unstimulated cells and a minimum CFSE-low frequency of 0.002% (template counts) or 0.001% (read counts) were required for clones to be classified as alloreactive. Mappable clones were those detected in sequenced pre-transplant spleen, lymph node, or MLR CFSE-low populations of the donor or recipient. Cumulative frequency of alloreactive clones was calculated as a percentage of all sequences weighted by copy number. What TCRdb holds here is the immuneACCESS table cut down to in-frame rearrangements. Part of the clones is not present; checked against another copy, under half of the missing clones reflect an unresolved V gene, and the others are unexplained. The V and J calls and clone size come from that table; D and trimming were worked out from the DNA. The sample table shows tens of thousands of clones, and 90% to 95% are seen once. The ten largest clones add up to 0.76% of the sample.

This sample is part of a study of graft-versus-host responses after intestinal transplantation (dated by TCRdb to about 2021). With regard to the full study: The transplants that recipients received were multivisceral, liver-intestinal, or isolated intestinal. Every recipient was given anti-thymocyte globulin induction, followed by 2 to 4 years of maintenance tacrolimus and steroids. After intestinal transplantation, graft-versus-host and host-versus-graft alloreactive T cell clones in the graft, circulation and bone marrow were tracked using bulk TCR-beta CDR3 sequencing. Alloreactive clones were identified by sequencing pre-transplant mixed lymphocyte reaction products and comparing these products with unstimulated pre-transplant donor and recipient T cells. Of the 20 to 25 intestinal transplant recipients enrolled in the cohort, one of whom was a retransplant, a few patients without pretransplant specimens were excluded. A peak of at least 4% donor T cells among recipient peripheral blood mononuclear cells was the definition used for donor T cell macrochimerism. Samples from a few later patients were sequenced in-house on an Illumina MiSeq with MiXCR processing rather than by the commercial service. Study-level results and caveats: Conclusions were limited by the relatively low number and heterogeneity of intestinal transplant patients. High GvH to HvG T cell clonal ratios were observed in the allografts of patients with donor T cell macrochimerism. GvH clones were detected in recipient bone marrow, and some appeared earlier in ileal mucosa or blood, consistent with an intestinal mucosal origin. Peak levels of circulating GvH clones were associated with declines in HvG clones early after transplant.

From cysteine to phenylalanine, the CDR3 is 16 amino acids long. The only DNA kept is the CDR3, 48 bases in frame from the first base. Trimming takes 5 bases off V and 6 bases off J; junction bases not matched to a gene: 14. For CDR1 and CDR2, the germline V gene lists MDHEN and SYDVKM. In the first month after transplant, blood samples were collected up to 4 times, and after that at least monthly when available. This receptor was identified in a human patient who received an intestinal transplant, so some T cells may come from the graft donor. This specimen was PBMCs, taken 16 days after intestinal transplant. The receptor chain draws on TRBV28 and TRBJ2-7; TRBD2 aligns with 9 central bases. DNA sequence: TGTGCCAGCAGTCTAGCCTTAGCGGGAGCTTTCTCCGAGCAGTACTTC. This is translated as CASSLALAGAFSEQYF.